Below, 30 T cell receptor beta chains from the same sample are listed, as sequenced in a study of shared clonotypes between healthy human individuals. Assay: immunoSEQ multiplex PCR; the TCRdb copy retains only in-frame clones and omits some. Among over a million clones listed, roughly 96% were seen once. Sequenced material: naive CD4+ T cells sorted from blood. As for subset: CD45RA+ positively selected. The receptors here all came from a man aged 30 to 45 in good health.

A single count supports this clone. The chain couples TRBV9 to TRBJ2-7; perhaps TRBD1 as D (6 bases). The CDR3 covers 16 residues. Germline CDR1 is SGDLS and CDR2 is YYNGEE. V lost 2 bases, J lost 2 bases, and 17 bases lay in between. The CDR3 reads CASSVDPGTSTYEQYF. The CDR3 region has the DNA TGTGCCAGCAGCGTGGACCCCGGGACATCGACCTACGAGCAGTACTTC.

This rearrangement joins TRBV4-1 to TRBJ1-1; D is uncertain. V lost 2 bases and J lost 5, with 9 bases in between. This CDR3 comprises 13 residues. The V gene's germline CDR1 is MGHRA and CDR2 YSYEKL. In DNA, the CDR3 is TGCGCCAGCAGCCAACAAGTGAGGACTGAAGCTTTCTTT. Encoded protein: CASSQQVRTEAFF.

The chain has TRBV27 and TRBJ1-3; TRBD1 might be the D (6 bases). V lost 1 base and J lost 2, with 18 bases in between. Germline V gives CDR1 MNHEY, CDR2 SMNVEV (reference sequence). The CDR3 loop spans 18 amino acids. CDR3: CASSLYGVGQTTGNTIYF. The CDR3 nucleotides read TGTGCCAGCAGTTTATACGGAGTTGGACAGACGACTGGAAACACCATATATTTT.

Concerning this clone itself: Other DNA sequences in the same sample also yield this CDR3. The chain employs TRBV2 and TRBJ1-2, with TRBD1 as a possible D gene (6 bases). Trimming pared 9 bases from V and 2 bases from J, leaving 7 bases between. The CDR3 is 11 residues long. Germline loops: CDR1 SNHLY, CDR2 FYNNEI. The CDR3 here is CASQGNYGYTF. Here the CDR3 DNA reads TGTGCCAGTCAGGGGAACTATGGCTACACCTTC.

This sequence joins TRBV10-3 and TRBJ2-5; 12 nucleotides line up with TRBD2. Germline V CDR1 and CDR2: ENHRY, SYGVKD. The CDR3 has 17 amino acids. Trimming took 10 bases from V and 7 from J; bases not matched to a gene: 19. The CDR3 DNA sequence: TGTGCCACATCTTCGCCTGCTAGCGGGAGGGATCCCCGGACCCAGTACTTC. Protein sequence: CATSSPASGRDPRTQYF.

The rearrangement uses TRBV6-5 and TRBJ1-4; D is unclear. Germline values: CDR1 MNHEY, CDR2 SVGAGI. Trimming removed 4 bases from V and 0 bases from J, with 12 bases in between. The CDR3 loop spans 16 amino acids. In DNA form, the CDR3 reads TGTGCCAGCAGTTTAGCGCCGGGGTCAACTAATGAAAAACTGTTTTTT. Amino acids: CASSLAPGSTNEKLFF.

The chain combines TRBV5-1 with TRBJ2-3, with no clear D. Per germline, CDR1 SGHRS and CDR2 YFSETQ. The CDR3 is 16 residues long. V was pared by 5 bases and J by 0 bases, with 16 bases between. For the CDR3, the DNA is TGCGCCAGCAGATTAGGGCACCCCTTTAGCACAGATACGCAGTATTTT. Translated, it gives CASRLGHPFSTDTQYF. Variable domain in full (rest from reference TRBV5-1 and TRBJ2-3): KAGVTQTPRYLIKTRGQQVTLSCSPISGHRSVSWYQQTPGQGLQFLFEYFSETQRNKGNFPGRFSGRQFSNSRSEMNVSTLELGDSALYLCASRLGHPFSTDTQYFGPGTRLTVL.

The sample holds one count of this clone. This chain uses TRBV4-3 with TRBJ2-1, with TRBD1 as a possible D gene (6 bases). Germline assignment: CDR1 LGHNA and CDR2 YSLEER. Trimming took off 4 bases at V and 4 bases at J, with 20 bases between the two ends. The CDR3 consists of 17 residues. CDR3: CASSPFKTARGYNEQFF. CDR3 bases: TGCGCCAGCAGCCCCTTTAAAACGGCTAGGGGGTACAATGAGCAGTTCTTC.

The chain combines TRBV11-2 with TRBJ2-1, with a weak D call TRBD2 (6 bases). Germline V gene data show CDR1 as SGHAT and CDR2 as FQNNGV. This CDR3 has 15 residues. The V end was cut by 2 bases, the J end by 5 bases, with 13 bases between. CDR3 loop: CASSLPGVGHNEQFF. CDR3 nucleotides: TGTGCCAGCAGCTTACCGGGGGTCGGTCACAATGAGCAGTTCTTC.

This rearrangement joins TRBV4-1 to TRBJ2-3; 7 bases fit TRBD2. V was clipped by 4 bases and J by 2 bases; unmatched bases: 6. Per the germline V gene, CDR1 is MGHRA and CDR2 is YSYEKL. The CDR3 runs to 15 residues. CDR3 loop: CASSPRLASTDTQYF. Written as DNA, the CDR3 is TGCGCCAGCAGCCCAAGACTAGCCTCCACAGATACGCAGTATTTT.

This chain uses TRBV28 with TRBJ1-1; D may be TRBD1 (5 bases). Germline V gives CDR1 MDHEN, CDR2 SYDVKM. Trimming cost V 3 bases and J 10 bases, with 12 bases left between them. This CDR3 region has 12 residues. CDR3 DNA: TGTGCCAGCAGTTTGGGGACGAGGACAGCTTTCTTT. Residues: CASSLGTRTAFF.

CDR3 DNA sequence: TGTGCCACCAGCAGAGAGTTATTAGCGGGCATAGGCACAGATACGCAGTATTTT. As protein: CATSRELLAGIGTDTQYF. The rearrangement joins TRBV15 to TRBJ2-3; TRBD2 matches 7 bases. This CDR3 has 18 residues. After removal of 0 bases from V and 1 base from J, the junction contained 10 bases not matched to a gene. Germline V gene sequence: CDR1 LNHNV, CDR2 YYDKDF (reference sequence).

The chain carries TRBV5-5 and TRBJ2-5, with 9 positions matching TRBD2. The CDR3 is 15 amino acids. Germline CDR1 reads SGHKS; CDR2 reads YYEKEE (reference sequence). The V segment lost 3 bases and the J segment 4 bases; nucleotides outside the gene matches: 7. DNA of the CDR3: TGTGCCAGCAGCTCGACTAGCGGACAATCAGAGACCCAGTACTTC. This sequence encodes CASSSTSGQSETQYF.

CDR3 residues: CASSLSRPGRGGEQYF. As DNA, the CDR3 is TGTGCCAGCAGTTTATCGCGACCGGGCAGGGGAGGCGAGCAGTACTTC. The rearrangement joins TRBV28 to TRBJ2-7; D might be TRBD1 or TRBD2, each matching 6 bases. Trimming shortened V by 1 base and J by 6 bases, and 19 bases separated the two germline ends. The CDR3 totals 16 residues. In germline, CDR1 is MDHEN, CDR2 SYDVKM.

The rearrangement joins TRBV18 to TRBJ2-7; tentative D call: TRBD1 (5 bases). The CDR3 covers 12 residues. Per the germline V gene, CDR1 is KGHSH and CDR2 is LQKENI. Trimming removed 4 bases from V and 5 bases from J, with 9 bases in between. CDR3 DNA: TGTGCCAGCTCACAGCAGGGCCACGAGCAGTACTTC. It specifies CASSQQGHEQYF.

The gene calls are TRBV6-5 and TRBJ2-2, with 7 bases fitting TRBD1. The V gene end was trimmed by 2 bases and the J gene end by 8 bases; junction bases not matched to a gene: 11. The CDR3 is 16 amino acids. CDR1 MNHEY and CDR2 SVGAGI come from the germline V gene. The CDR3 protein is CASSYRLISGGGELFF. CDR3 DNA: TGTGCCAGCAGTTACCGACTAATATCAGGGGGAGGGGAGCTGTTTTTT.

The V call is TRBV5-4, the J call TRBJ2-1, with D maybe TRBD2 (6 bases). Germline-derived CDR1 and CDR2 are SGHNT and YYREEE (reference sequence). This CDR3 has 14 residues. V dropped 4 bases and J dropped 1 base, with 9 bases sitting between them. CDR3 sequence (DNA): TGTGCCAGCAGCCGGGGGAAGTCCTACAATGAGCAGTTCTTC. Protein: CASSRGKSYNEQFF.

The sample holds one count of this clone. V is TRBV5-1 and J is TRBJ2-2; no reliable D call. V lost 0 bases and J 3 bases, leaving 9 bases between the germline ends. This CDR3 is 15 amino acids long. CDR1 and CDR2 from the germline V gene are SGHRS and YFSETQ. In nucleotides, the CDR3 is TGCGCCAGCAGCTTGGTTGGAGCTTACACCGGGGAGCTGTTTTTT. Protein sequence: CASSLVGAYTGELFF.

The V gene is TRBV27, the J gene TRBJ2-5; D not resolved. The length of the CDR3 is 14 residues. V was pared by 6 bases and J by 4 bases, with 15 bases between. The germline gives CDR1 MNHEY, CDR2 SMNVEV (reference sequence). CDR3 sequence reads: CASRPMLGLETQYF. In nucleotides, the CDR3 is TGTGCCAGCAGGCCTATGTTAGGGCTAGAGACCCAGTACTTC.

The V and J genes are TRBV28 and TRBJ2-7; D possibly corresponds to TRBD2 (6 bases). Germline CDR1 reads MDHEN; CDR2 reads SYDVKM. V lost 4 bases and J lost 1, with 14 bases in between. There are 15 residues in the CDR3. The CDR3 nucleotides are TGTGCCAGCAGTTCCCCTGGCGGGAAATCCTACGAGCAGTACTTC. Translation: CASSSPGGKSYEQYF.

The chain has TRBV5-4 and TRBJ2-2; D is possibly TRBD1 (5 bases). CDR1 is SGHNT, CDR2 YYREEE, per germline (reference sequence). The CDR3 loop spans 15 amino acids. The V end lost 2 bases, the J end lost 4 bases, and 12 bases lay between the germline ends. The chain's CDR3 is CASSFTQGSTGELFF. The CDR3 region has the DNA TGTGCCAGCAGCTTTACCCAGGGTTCCACCGGGGAGCTGTTTTTT.

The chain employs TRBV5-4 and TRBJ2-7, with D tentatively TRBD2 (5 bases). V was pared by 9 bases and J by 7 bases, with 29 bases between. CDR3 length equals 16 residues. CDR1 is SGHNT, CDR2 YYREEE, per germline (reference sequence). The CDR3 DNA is TGTGCCACCCAAGGAAGCCGCGCAGATCTATCGGGAGAGCAGTACTTC. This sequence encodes CATQGSRADLSGEQYF.

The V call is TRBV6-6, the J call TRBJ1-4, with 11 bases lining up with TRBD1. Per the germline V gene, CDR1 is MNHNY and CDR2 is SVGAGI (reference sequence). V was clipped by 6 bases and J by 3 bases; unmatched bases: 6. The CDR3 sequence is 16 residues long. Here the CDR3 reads CASRGQGANPNEKLFF. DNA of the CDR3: TGTGCCAGCAGAGGACAGGGGGCGAACCCTAATGAAAAACTGTTTTTT.

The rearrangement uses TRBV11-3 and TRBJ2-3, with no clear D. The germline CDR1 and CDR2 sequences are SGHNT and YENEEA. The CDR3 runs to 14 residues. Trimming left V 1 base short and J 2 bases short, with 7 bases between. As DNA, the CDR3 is TGTGCCAGCAGCTTAGGGACGCTCACAGATACGCAGTATTTT. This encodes CASSLGTLTDTQYF.

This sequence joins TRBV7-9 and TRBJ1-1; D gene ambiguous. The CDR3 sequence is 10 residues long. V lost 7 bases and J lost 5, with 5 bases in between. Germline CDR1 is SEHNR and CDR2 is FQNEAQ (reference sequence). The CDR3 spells CASTSTEAFF. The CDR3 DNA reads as TGTGCCAGCACCTCGACTGAAGCTTTCTTT.

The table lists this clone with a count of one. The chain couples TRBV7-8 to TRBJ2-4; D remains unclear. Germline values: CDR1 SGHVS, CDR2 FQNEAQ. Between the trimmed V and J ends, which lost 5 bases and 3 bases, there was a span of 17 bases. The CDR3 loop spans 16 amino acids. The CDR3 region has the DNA TGTGCCAGCAGCCAAGCGCGGAGTCTGGTCAAAAACATTCAGTACTTC. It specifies CASSQARSLVKNIQYF.

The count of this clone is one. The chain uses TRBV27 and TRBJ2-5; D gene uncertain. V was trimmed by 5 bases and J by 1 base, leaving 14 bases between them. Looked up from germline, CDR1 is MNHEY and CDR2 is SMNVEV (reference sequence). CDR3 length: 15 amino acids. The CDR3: CASSKNGIVQETQYF. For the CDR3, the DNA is TGTGCCAGCAGTAAAAACGGAATTGTCCAAGAGACCCAGTACTTC.

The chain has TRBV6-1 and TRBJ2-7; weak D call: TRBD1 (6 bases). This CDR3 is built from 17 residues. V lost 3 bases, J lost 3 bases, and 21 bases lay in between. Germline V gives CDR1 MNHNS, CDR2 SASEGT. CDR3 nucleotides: TGTGCCAGCAGTGATCTCCCAGGGGCCGGTTTTATCTACGAGCAGTACTTC. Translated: CASSDLPGAGFIYEQYF.

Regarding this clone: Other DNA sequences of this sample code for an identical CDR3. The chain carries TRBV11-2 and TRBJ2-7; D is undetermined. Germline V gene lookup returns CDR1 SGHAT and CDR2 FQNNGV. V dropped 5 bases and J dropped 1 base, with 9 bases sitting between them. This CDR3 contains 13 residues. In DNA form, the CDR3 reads TGTGCCAGCAGCCTAGGTAGATCCTACGAGCAGTACTTC. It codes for CASSLGRSYEQYF.

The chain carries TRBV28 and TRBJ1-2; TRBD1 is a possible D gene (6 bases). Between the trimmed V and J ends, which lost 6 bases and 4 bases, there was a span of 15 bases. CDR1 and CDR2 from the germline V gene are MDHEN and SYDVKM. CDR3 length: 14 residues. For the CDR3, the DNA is TGTGCCAGCAGATTTGGAGACAGGACCTATGGCTACACCTTC. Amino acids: CASRFGDRTYGYTF.